This T cell receptor (beta chain) was documented in a study of tumor-infiltrating lymphocytes in primary liver carcinoma. Study summary: The patients included men and women who were aged 30 to 69 years. The study reported T1-T3 N0M0 tumors spanning 4.2 to 10 cm. Findings of the study overall: Tumor-adjacent and tumor-blood pairs displayed less overlap than did pairs of tumor regions. Against blood, tumors held a significantly higher top-250-clone fraction (p = 0.039).

As to this clonotype: Its antigen remains unknown.

CDR3 length: 15 residues. V lost 5 bases, J lost 2 bases, and 13 bases lay in between. Germline CDR1 reads SGHAT; CDR2 reads FQNNGV. A primer in the constant region served to generate TCR beta cDNA from around 500 ng of total RNA. Slightly modified ARM-PCR with three nested multiplex PCR rounds yielded TCR beta libraries. TRBV1-TRBV30 forward primers and a C-beta reverse primer were used in the first two PCR rounds, which each ran for 10 cycles. TCRdb re-derived calls from the multiplex PCR reads in MiXCR, one entry per CDR3 protein. The sample has 45,000 or so distinct CDR3 sequences, over 70% seen once; the top ten hold about 18%. Extraction of RNA together with DNA used roughly 20-33 mg of unsorted bulk tissue.

This chain joins TRBV11-2 and TRBJ1-5; weak D call: TRBD1 (5 bases). The sequence derives from a man in his forties or fifties with primary liver carcinoma and hepatitis B virus infection. The sequenced material came from liver tumor tissue from sampling region 2. The subset: tumor region T2, inferior pole. CDR3 sequence (DNA): TGTGCCAGCAGCCTAGCAGGGTGCGGCAATCAGCCCCAGCATTTT. Protein sequence: CASSLAGCGNQPQHF.